Presented here are 8 T cell receptor beta chains from one specimen sequenced in a study of blood T cells in healthy people across ages. With a J-beta primer mix and a sample-barcoded 5' primer, a second PCR ran about 7 to 11 cycles. TCRdb ran MiXCR on the 5' RACE reads and lists one entry per CDR3 protein. The sample shows 800,000 or so distinct CDR3 sequences, 20% to 25% of them seen only once. These same data were also listed under a study on T cells of mothers and their children.

Sequences were obtained from blood. The receptors were sampled from a boy aged 10-17 years in good health.

The chain combines TRBV7-8 with TRBJ2-5, with a possible D match to TRBD1 (5 bases). CDR1 is SGHVS, CDR2 FQNEAQ, per germline. The CDR3 runs 15 residues. With 6 bases removed from V and 2 bases from J, the gap between germline ends came to 16 bases. The CDR3 DNA reads as TGTGCCAGCAGTTCCGCGACAGCCCATCAAGAGACCCAGTACTTC. Its translation: CASSSATAHQETQYF.

The V gene is TRBV29-1, the J gene TRBJ2-1; TRBD1 matches at 10 bases. The CDR3 is 12 amino acids. Germline CDR1 and CDR2: SQVTM and ANQGSEA. V trimming: 6 bases; J trimming: 10 bases; junction bases outside the gene matches: 6. The CDR3 protein is CSVDRGGLEQFF. CDR3 nucleotides: TGCAGCGTGGACAGGGGGGGCTTGGAGCAGTTCTTC.

The rearrangement uses TRBV29-1 and TRBJ2-5; TRBD1 or TRBD2 may be the D gene (6 bases each). There are 14 residues in the CDR3. V was pared by 2 bases and J by 5 bases, with 15 bases between. The germline gives CDR1 SQVTM, CDR2 ANQGSEA. CDR3 nucleotide sequence: TGCAGCGTTGAAATTGGGGGGCTAGGGGAGACCCAGTACTTC. Its protein is CSVEIGGLGETQYF.

This clonotype was counted a few times. V usage is TRBV28 and J usage is TRBJ2-1; D gene unclear. Germline V gene lookup returns CDR1 MDHEN and CDR2 SYDVKM. Trimming removed 4 bases at V and 0 bases at J, with 7 bases between. This CDR3 region has 14 residues. For the CDR3, the DNA is TGTGCCAGCAGTTATCCCAGCTCCTACAATGAGCAGTTCTTC. Encoded protein: CASSYPSSYNEQFF.

This clonotype occurred a few times. This CDR3 fails to terminate in the conserved phenylalanine or tryptophan, so it likely reflects a read error. V gene TRBV7-6 combines with J gene TRBJ2-1; D perhaps matches TRBD2 (7 bases). Trimming pared 2 bases from V and 6 bases from J, leaving 17 bases between. This CDR3 comprises 16 residues. Germline V gives CDR1 SGHVS, CDR2 FNYEAQ. The CDR3 DNA sequence: TGTGCCAGCAGCTTACCCGCGGGGGCCCGTTTCAATGAGCAGTTCCTC. Translated, it gives CASSLPAGARFNEQFL.

The chain recombines TRBV29-1 with TRBJ2-7; TRBD1 aligns across 9 bases. V trimming: 2 bases; J trimming: 5 bases; junction bases outside the gene matches: 7. The CDR3 covers 14 residues. Germline V gene data show CDR1 as SQVTM and CDR2 as ANQGSEA. This chain's CDR3 is CSVERRDRDHEQYF. Here the CDR3 DNA reads TGCAGCGTTGAACGACGGGACAGGGACCACGAGCAGTACTTC.

This clonotype was seen only a few times. This sequence joins TRBV20-1 and TRBJ1-4, with D perhaps TRBD1 (5 bases). V was clipped by 1 base and J by 5 bases, with 14 bases between them. This CDR3 region has 15 residues. Per germline, CDR1 DFQATT and CDR2 SNEGSKA (reference sequence). CDR3 nucleotide sequence: TGCAGTGCTAGAGCCACGGGGCAAGACAATGAAAAACTGTTTTTT. This codes for CSARATGQDNEKLFF.

The CDR3, as DNA: TGCAGTGCTAGAGTAGCGGGGGACTACAATGAGCAGTTCTTC. This encodes CSARVAGDYNEQFF. The rearrangement uses TRBV20-1 and TRBJ2-1; 9 bases map to TRBD2. Germline trimming cut 1 base from V and 3 bases from J; bases unmatched to any gene: 1. Germline V lookup: CDR1 DFQATT, CDR2 SNEGSKA (reference sequence). CDR3 length equals 14 residues.